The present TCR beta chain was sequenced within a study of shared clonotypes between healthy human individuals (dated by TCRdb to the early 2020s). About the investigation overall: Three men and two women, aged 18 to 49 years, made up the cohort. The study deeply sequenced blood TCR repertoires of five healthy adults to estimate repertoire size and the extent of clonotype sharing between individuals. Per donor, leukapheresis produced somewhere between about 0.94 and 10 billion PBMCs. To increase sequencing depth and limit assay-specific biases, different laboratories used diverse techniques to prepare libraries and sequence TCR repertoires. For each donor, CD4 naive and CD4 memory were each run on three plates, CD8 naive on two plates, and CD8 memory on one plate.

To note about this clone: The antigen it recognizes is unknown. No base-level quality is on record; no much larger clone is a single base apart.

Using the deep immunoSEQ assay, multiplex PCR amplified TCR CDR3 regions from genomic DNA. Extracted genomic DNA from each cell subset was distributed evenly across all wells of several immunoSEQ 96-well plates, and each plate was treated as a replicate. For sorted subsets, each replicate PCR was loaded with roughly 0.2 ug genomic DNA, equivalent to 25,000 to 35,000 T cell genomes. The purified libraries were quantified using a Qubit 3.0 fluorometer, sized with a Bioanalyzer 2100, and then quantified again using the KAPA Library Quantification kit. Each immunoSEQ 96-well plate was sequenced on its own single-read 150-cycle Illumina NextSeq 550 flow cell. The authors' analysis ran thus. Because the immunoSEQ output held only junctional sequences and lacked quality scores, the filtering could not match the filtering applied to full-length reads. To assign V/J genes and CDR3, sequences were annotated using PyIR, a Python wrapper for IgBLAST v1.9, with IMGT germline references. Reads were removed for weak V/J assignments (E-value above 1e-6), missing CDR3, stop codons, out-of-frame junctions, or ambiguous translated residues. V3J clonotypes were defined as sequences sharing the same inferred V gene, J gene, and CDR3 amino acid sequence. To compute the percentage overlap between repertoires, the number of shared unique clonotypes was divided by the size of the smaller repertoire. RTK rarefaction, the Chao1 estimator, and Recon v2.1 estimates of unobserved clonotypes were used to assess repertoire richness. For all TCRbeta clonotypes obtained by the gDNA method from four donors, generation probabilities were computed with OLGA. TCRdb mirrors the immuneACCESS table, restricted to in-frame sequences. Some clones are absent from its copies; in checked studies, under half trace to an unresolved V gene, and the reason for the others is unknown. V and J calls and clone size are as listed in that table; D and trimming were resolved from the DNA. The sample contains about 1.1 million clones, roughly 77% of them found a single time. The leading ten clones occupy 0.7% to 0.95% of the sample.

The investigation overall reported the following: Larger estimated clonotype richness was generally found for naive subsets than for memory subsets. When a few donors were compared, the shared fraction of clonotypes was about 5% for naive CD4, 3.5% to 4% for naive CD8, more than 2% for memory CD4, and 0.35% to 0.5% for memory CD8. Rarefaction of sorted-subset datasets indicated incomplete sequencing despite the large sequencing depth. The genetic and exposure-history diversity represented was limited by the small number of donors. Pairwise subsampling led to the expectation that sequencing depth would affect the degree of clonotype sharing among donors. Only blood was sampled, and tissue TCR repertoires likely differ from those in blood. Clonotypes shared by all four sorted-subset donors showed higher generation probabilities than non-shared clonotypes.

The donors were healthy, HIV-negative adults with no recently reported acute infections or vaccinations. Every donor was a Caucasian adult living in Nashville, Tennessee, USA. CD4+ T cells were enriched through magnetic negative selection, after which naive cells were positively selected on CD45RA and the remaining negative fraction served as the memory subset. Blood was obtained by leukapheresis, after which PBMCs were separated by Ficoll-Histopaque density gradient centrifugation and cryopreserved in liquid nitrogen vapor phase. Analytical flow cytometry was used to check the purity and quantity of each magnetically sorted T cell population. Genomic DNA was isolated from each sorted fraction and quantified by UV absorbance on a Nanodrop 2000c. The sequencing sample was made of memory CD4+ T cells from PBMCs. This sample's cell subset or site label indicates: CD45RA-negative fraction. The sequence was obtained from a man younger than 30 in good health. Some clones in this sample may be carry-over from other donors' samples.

CDR3 reads: CASSARGQSYGYTF. The bases read TGTGCCAGCAGCGCCAGAGGACAGTCCTATGGCTACACCTTC. This sequence uses TRBV9 and TRBJ1-2, and possibly TRBD1, on 6 matching bases. As encoded in the germline V gene, CDR1 is SGDLS while CDR2 is YYNGEE. The cysteine opens and the phenylalanine closes a CDR3 of 14 amino acids. Of all the DNA, just the CDR3 is kept, 42 bases in frame from base 1. The germline ends are 13 bases apart after V is trimmed by 3 bases and J by 4 bases.